This is a list of T cell receptor beta chains from one sample in a study of monozygotic twins with inflammatory bowel disease. TCRdb processed the 5' RACE reads again and assigns one entry to each CDR3 protein, with no DNA. The repertoire table contains 200,000 to 250,000 distinct CDR3 sequences. Sequencing input: blood. Receptor source: a human donor with ulcerative colitis or Crohn's disease, or a healthy co-twin of an affected twin (not recorded which). CDR3s include the opening cysteine and the closing phenylalanine or tryptophan. Each record gives: CDR3 protein, V gene, J gene.

CASSEGVSYEQYF,TRBV5-6,TRBJ2-7
CASSQDWTVEAFF,TRBV14,TRBJ1-1
CASSGFTSGGRFWSTDTQYF,TRBV3-1,TRBJ2-3
CSALVGGPFNQPQHF,TRBV20-1,TRBJ1-5
CSARGGPGGFVTAEAFF,TRBV20-1,TRBJ1-1
CASSAQGGEHTEAFF,TRBV18,TRBJ1-1
CATGVGQPQHF,TRBV6-5,TRBJ1-5
CASPTEPSPNTGELFF,TRBV6-1,TRBJ2-2
CASRAGQGASLSYGYTF,TRBV2,TRBJ1-2
CASGLPGSVEKLFF,TRBV7-8,TRBJ1-4
CASSLRMYRNDQPQHF,TRBV5-8,TRBJ1-5
CASSYAQGGWTEAFF,TRBV6-5,TRBJ1-1
CASSSGNQQETQYF,TRBV5-4,TRBJ2-5
CASRETGDVRSETQYF,TRBV4-1,TRBJ2-5
CASSPGWRNTDTQYF,TRBV12-3/TRBV12-4,TRBJ2-3
CASSQGTDGNTIYF,TRBV3-1,TRBJ1-3
CASSWGRGYGYTF,TRBV27,TRBJ1-2